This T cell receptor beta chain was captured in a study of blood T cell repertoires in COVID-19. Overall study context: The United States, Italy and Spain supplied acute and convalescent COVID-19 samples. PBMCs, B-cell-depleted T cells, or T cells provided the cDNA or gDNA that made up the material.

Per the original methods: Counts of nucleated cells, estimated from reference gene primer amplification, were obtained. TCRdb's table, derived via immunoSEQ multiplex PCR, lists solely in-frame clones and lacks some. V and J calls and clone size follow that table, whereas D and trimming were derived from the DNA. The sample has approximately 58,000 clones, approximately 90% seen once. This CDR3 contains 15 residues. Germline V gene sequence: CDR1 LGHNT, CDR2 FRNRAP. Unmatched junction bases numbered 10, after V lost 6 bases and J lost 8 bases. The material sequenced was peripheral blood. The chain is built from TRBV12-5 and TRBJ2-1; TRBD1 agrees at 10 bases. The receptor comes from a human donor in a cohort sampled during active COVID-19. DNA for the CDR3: TGTGCTAGTGGGCCTCCGGGACAGGGGATGGATGAGCAGTTCTTC. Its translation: CASGPPGQGMDEQFF.